These 29 T cell receptor beta chains were sequenced from one sample in a study of blood T cell repertoires in COVID-19. Assay used: immunoSEQ multiplex PCR; TCRdb lists only in-frame clones, some missing. Of around 270,000 clones in the sample, approximately 83% were seen once. Sequencing used PBMCs or T cells enriched from blood (not recorded which). These TCRs come from a woman in her twenties or thirties who had recovered from COVID-19.

V and J are TRBV7-2 and TRBJ2-7; TRBD2 matches 8 bases. Trimming took 4 bases from V and 3 from J; bases not matched to a gene: 2. CDR3 size: 13 residues. CDR1 is SGHTA and CDR2 is FQGNSA in the germline V gene. Here the CDR3 DNA reads TGTGCCAGCAGCTACGGGGGGGACTACGAGCAGTACTTC. Translating it yields CASSYGGDYEQYF. Supplemented by reference TRBV7-2 and TRBJ2-7, the full variable domain reads GAGVSQSPSNKVTEKGKDVELRCDPISGHTALYWYRQSLGQGLEFLIYFQGNSAPDKSGLPSDRFSAERTGGSVSTLTIQRTQQEDSAVYLCASSYGGDYEQYFGPGTRLTVT.

This sequence joins TRBV10-2 and TRBJ2-1; 8 nucleotides match TRBD2. Per germline, CDR1 WSHSY and CDR2 SAAADI. This CDR3 comprises 16 residues. J gave up 4 bases and V 4 bases, and 9 bases lay outside the gene matches. The CDR3 DNA is TGCGCCAGCAGTGGAGCGGGAGATCCCCTTTACAATGAGCAGTTCTTC. Encoded protein: CASSGAGDPLYNEQFF.

This clone came up once. The gene calls are TRBV4-1 and TRBJ2-7, with a possible D match to TRBD2 (6 bases). V was cut by 2 bases and J by 1 base, with 21 bases left in between. The CDR3 covers 18 residues. From germline, CDR1 is MGHRA and CDR2 YSYEKL. The CDR3, as DNA: TGCGCCAGCAGCCAATTTGCCCCGGGAGACAAAAGTTCCTACGAGCAGTACTTC. This gives the protein CASSQFAPGDKSSYEQYF.

This chain joins TRBV7-6 and TRBJ1-2, with D tentatively TRBD1 (6 bases). Looked up from germline, CDR1 is SGHVS and CDR2 is FNYEAQ. The CDR3 sequence is 14 residues long. Trimming took off 6 bases at V and 3 bases at J, with 14 bases between the two ends. Here the CDR3 DNA reads TGTGCCAGCAGTCCCAGGACAGAAGACTATGGCTACACCTTC. Encoded protein: CASSPRTEDYGYTF.

The chain uses TRBV7-3 and TRBJ2-7; 10 nucleotides agree with TRBD2. J gave up 6 bases and V 5 bases, and 10 bases lay outside the gene matches. The CDR3 has 15 amino acids. Germline-derived CDR1 and CDR2 are SGHTA and FQGTGA. The DNA of the CDR3 is TGTGCCAGCAGCGACACTCCTAGCGGGAGTCGCGAGCAGTACTTC. Residues: CASSDTPSGSREQYF. The whole variable domain, remainder taken from reference TRBV7-3 and TRBJ2-7, is GAGVSQTPSNKVTEKGKYVELRCDPISGHTALYWYRQSLGQGPEFLIYFQGTGAADDSGLPNDRFFAVRPEGSVSTLKIQRTERGDSAVYLCASSDTPSGSREQYFGPGTRLTVT.

The genes are TRBV2 and TRBJ1-6; D is perhaps TRBD1 (5 bases). In germline, CDR1 is SNHLY, CDR2 FYNNEI. Trimming cost V 7 bases and J 9 bases, with 13 bases left between them. The CDR3 consists of 13 residues. The CDR3 region has the DNA TGTGCCAGCACGGGGGTTGGAGGTTCACCCCTCCACTTT. It codes for CASTGVGGSPLHF.

This chain joins TRBV28 and TRBJ2-3, with TRBD1 matching 9 bases. V shed 3 bases and J 5 bases; nucleotides not matched to a gene: 6. Per the germline V gene, CDR1 is MDHEN and CDR2 is SYDVKM. The CDR3 has 15 amino acids. As DNA, the CDR3 is TGTGCCAGCAGTTTCGGGACAGGGTCTAAAGATACGCAGTATTTT. Its translation: CASSFGTGSKDTQYF.

This clone was seen just once. This rearrangement joins TRBV27 to TRBJ2-1; the match to TRBD1 covers 9 bases. V was pared by 2 bases and J by 3 bases, with 29 bases of the junction left unmatched. Germline CDR1 reads MNHEY; CDR2 reads SMNVEV (reference sequence). This CDR3 has 24 amino acids. In nucleotides, the CDR3 is TGTGCCAGCAGTTTAACGGGACAGGGTGTTTCAGGGACTATTTGCCCGGAGCTCTACAATGAGCAGTTCTTC. This encodes CASSLTGQGVSGTICPELYNEQFF.

J is TRBJ1-2 and V is TRBV7-9; D is perhaps TRBD1 (5 bases). This CDR3 is 16 amino acids long. Germline loops: CDR1 SEHNR, CDR2 FQNEAQ (reference sequence). The V end was cut by 2 bases, the J end by 0 bases, with 13 bases between. CDR3 region: CASSLWDSYSNYGYTF. The CDR3 DNA reads TGTGCCAGCAGCTTATGGGACTCTTACTCTAACTATGGCTACACCTTC.

CDR3 nucleotides: TGTGCCAGCAACCGCCAGGCCGGGGGTTCCTATAATTCACCCCTCCACTTT. It codes for CASNRQAGGSYNSPLHF. This chain links TRBV28 with TRBJ1-6; a weak D match, TRBD1 (5 bases). The CDR3 has 17 amino acids. V was trimmed by 7 bases and J by 1 base, leaving 17 bases between them. From germline, CDR1 is MDHEN and CDR2 SYDVKM.

The genes are TRBV29-1 and TRBJ2-2, with unresolved D. CDR3 size: 12 residues. Germline loops: CDR1 SQVTM, CDR2 ANQGSEA. V was clipped by 2 bases and J by 7 bases, with 8 bases between them. The CDR3 loop reads CSVESIGGELFF. The CDR3 bases are TGCAGCGTTGAAAGTATCGGCGGGGAGCTGTTTTTT.

The chain uses TRBV6-5 and TRBJ1-1, with D possibly TRBD1 on 5 matching bases. The CDR3 has 12 residues. In germline, CDR1 is MNHEY, CDR2 SVGAGI. V was trimmed by 5 bases and J by 5 bases, leaving 9 bases between them. The CDR3 nucleotides read TGTGCCAGCAGTAGGGGCAGAACTGAAGCTTTCTTT. This encodes CASSRGRTEAFF.

The V gene is TRBV28, the J gene TRBJ2-7; D not resolved. Germline CDR1 and CDR2: MDHEN and SYDVKM. The V end was cut by 5 bases, the J end by 2 bases, with 10 bases between. The CDR3 contains 13 residues. The chain's CDR3 is CASSPPPTYEQYF. In nucleotides, the CDR3 is TGTGCCAGCAGTCCACCCCCTACCTACGAGCAGTACTTC.

The V and J genes are TRBV6-5 and TRBJ2-1; D may be TRBD1 (5 bases). Deletions cut 3 bases from V and 5 bases from J, with 14 bases between. Germline V gives CDR1 MNHEY, CDR2 SVGAGI. The CDR3 sequence is 15 residues long. The CDR3 DNA reads TGTGCCAGCAGTTATAAGGCAGGGTGGAACAATGAGCAGTTCTTC. Translation gives CASSYKAGWNNEQFF.

This clone was detected once. The chain is built from TRBV28 and TRBJ2-7; 8 bases are shared with TRBD1. From germline, CDR1 is MDHEN and CDR2 SYDVKM. The CDR3 is 14 amino acids. V shed 5 bases and J 5 bases; nucleotides not matched to a gene: 8. The CDR3 coding sequence is TGTGCCAGCAGTCCCCGGACAGGGTACCACGAGCAGTACTTC. It is translated as CASSPRTGYHEQYF.

This clone was seen more than once but under ten times. The chain has TRBV10-1 and TRBJ2-5, with a tentative D call TRBD1 (6 bases). Trimming removed 6 bases at V and 4 bases at J, with 12 bases between. Germline CDR1 and CDR2: WNHNN and SYGVQD (reference sequence). The CDR3 spans 13 residues. CDR3 nucleotides: TGCGCCAGCAGCCCGGACAGTATAGAGACCCAGTACTTC. It is translated as CASSPDSIETQYF.

The chain employs TRBV28 and TRBJ1-5, with D possibly being TRBD1 (6 bases). Germline CDR1 MDHEN, CDR2 SYDVKM. Trimming cost V 6 bases and J 5 bases, with 14 bases left between them. CDR3 length equals 14 residues. In DNA, the CDR3 is TGTGCCAGCAGCCCTGGACAGATTTATCAGCCCCAGCATTTT. This translates into CASSPGQIYQPQHF.

The chain employs TRBV4-2 and TRBJ2-7, with 9 bases lining up with TRBD2. This CDR3 region has 16 residues. Germline trimming cut 0 bases from V and 6 bases from J; bases unmatched to any gene: 9. Germline CDR1 LGHNA, CDR2 YNFKEQ. CDR3 sequence: CASSQDPSGTIAEQYF. The DNA for the CDR3 is TGTGCCAGCAGCCAAGACCCTAGCGGGACTATCGCCGAGCAGTACTTC.

J is TRBJ1-1 and V is TRBV19; 10 nucleotides match TRBD1. The CDR3 extends over 16 amino acids. Trimming removed 2 bases from V and 8 bases from J; junction bases left unmatched: 11. Germline loops: CDR1 LNHDA, CDR2 SQIVND (reference sequence). Written as DNA, the CDR3 is TGTGCCAGTAGTATATCTCCCGGGACAGGGGCATTGGAAGCTTTCTTT. Encoded protein: CASSISPGTGALEAFF.

The rearrangement joins TRBV6-5 to TRBJ1-2; D is possibly TRBD1 (6 bases). Germline loops: CDR1 MNHEY, CDR2 SVGAGI. The CDR3 spans 12 residues. V was cut by 5 bases and J by 5 bases, with 9 bases left in between. The CDR3 loop is CASSPGTYGYTF. CDR3 DNA: TGTGCCAGCAGTCCCGGGACATATGGCTACACCTTC.

This chain uses TRBV27 with TRBJ2-2; 10 bases are shared with TRBD1. Trimming cost V 5 bases and J 2 bases; bases outside gene matches: 11. CDR1 is MNHEY, CDR2 SMNVEV, per germline (reference sequence). The CDR3 sequence is 18 residues long. CDR3 in DNA: TGTGCCAGCAGTGGTCATTATCGACAGGGGGCAAACACCGGGGAGCTGTTTTTT. This gives the protein CASSGHYRQGANTGELFF.

The chain joins TRBV3-1 (or the pseudogene TRBV3-2) to TRBJ1-3, with a possible D match to TRBD1 (5 bases). V shed 1 base and J shed 3 bases, with 13 bases lying between them. The CDR3 extends over 16 amino acids. CDR1 LGHDT and CDR2 YNNKEL come from the germline V gene (reference sequence). DNA of the CDR3: TGTGCCAGCAGCCAAGTGACAGCCCAGGGTGGAAACACCATATATTTT. Translated: CASSQVTAQGGNTIYF.

The CDR3 loop is CASREGGQINYGYTF. The CDR3 DNA reads as TGTGCCAGCAGAGAGGGGGGACAGATTAACTATGGCTACACCTTC. This chain connects TRBV2 to TRBJ1-2, with TRBD1 identical over 7 bases. Trimming removed 6 bases from V and 1 base from J; junction bases left unmatched: 8. The germline V gene encodes CDR1 SNHLY and CDR2 FYNNEI. The CDR3 has 15 residues.

DNA of the CDR3: TGTGCCAGCAGTTACCGCCCCCTACGGACAGATACGCAGTATTTT. It specifies CASSYRPLRTDTQYF. The chain carries TRBV6-5 and TRBJ2-3; D is uncertain. The germline V gene encodes CDR1 MNHEY and CDR2 SVGAGI. CDR3 length equals 15 residues. Trimming cost V 2 bases and J 3 bases, with 12 bases left between them.

The gene calls are TRBV28 and TRBJ2-5; D remains ambiguous. V was pared by 1 base and J by 2 bases, with 2 bases between. The germline gives CDR1 MDHEN, CDR2 SYDVKM. This CDR3 region has 12 residues. The CDR3 sequence is CASSLLQETQYF. As DNA, the CDR3 is TGTGCCAGCAGTTTATTACAAGAGACCCAGTACTTC.

This clone has only one observation. J is TRBJ2-2 and V is TRBV27; 9 nucleotides agree with TRBD1. Germline V gene data show CDR1 as MNHEY and CDR2 as SMNVEV (reference sequence). V dropped 6 bases and J dropped 5; count of bases not matched to a gene: 10. This CDR3 contains 16 residues. In DNA form, the CDR3 reads TGTGCCAGCAGGTCTTTGGGACAGGGTAAAACCGGGGAGCTGTTTTTT. Protein: CASRSLGQGKTGELFF.

Here the CDR3 DNA reads TGCGCCAGCAGACCAGGGGACATGAACACTGAAGCTTTCTTT. Translating gives CASRPGDMNTEAFF. The rearrangement uses TRBV5-1 and TRBJ1-1, with a tentative D call TRBD1 (6 bases). Germline V gene data show CDR1 as SGHRS and CDR2 as YFSETQ. Trimming pared 5 bases from V and 0 bases from J, leaving 11 bases between. The CDR3 contains 14 residues.

The gene calls are TRBV7-9 and TRBJ2-2; 8 positions agree with TRBD2. CDR1 is SEHNR, CDR2 FQNEAQ, per germline (reference sequence). The ends lost 6 bases at V and 0 bases at J; junction bases unmatched: 9. The CDR3 is 17 amino acids. This CDR3 reads CASRLAVAISNTGELFF. The CDR3 DNA reads as TGTGCCAGCAGACTAGCGGTAGCCATTTCGAACACCGGGGAGCTGTTTTTT.

This chain joins TRBV30 and TRBJ1-2; D remains unclear. Germline V gene lookup returns CDR1 GTSNPN and CDR2 SVGIG (reference sequence). V shed 8 bases and J shed 4 bases, with 17 bases lying between them. This CDR3 has 13 residues. DNA of the CDR3: TGTGCCGGACCGGGAGGGCTTAGCTATGGCTACACCTTC. It yields the protein CAGPGGLSYGYTF.